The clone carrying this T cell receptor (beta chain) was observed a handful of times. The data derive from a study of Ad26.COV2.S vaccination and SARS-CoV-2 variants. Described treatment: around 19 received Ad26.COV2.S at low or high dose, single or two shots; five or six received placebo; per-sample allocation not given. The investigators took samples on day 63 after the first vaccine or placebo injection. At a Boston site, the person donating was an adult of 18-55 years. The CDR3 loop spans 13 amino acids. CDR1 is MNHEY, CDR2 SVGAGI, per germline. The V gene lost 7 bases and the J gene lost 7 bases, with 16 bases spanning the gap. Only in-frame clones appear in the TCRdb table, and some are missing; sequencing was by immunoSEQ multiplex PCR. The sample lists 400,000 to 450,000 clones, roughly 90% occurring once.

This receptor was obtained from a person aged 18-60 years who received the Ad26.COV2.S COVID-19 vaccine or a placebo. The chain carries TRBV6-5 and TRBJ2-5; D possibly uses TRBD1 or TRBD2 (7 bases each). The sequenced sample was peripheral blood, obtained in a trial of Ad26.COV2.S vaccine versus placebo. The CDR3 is CASTAGGGRTQYF. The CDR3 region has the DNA TGTGCCAGCACCGCAGGGGGGGGGAGGACCCAGTACTTC.